What follows are 4 T cell receptor beta chains derived from one specimen sequenced in a study of T cell repertoires in cytomegalovirus infection. TCRdb re-derived calls from the reads in MiXCR, one entry per CDR3 protein. Found here are 150,000 to 200,000 distinct CDR3 sequences, 28% of them singletons; the top ten hold 30% to 40%. The sample comprised PBMCs. The receptors were gathered from a human donor in good health (CMV status not recorded). Some clones in this sample may be carry-over from other donors' samples.

In this sample, this clonotype turned up a few times. This chain uses TRBV5-4 with TRBJ2-1, with TRBD2 identical over 12 bases. CDR3 length equals 15 residues. The germline V gene encodes CDR1 SGHNT and CDR2 YYREEE (reference sequence). After removal of 4 bases from V and 7 bases from J, the junction contained 6 bases not matched to a gene. The DNA of the CDR3 is TGTGCCAGCAGCAGACTAGCGGGGGCTCTTAATGAGCAGTTCTTC. Encoded protein: CASSRLAGALNEQFF.

This clonotype was recorded at least ten times. The V gene is TRBV19, the J gene TRBJ2-1, with 7 bases fitting TRBD1. CDR3 length equals 15 residues. Germline values: CDR1 LNHDA, CDR2 SQIVND (reference sequence). V trimming: 8 bases; J trimming: 0 bases; junction bases outside the gene matches: 7. DNA for the CDR3: TGTGCCAGTTGCCCGGACAGGTCCTCCTACAATGAGCAGTTCTTC. Protein: CASCPDRSSYNEQFF.

This clonotype was found many times. The CDR3 is CASSERIAGATDTQYF. The CDR3 DNA reads TGTGCCAGCAGTGAGAGAATAGCGGGGGCCACAGATACGCAGTATTTT. The chain employs TRBV6-1 and TRBJ2-3; 9 bases line up with TRBD2. Germline V gene sequence: CDR1 MNHNS, CDR2 SASEGT. This CDR3 has 16 amino acids. Losses at the gene ends were 3 bases for V and 2 bases for J; bases not matched to a gene: 6.

This clonotype was seen a handful of times. This chain links TRBV5-5 with TRBJ2-7, with 9 nucleotides matching TRBD2. Looked up from germline, CDR1 is SGHKS and CDR2 is YYEKEE (reference sequence). The CDR3 is made up of 16 amino acids. V lost 1 base, J lost 6 bases, and 11 bases stayed unmatched. This CDR3 is CASSLRPSGGFIEQYF. In nucleotides, the CDR3 is TGTGCCAGCAGCTTGCGGCCGAGCGGGGGGTTCATCGAGCAGTACTTC. Combining the CDR3 with reference TRBV5-5 and TRBJ2-7 gives the whole variable domain DAGVTQSPTHLIKTRGQQVTLRCSPISGHKSVSWYQQVLGQGPQFIFQYYEKEERGRGNFPDRFSARQFPNYSSELNVNALLLGDSALYLCASSLRPSGGFIEQYFGPGTRLTVT.